These 20 T cell receptor beta chains came from one sample sequenced in a study of technical replicates of blood from a few donors. Produced via immunoSEQ multiplex PCR; TCRdb's table is partial and in-frame only. The table lists approximately 76,000 clones, 75% to 95% of them singletons, with 0.25% in the top ten. Specimen: T cells isolated from PBMCs. The source is a human donor in good health.

The J gene is TRBJ1-2, the V gene TRBV5-6, with D possibly TRBD1 on 6 matching bases. The germline V gene has CDR1 SGHDT and CDR2 YYEEEE. V lost 3 bases to trimming and J lost 4 bases, with 19 bases between them. This CDR3 is built from 16 residues. CDR3 amino acids: CASSYTTGTLTYGYTF. The CDR3, as DNA: TGTGCCAGCAGCTACACAACCGGGACACTTACCTATGGCTACACCTTC. The variable domain in full, with the rest retrieved from reference TRBV5-6 and TRBJ1-2, is DAGVTQSPTHLIKTRGQQVTLRCSPKSGHDTVSWYQQALGQGPQFIFQYYEEEERQRGNFPDRFSGHQFPNYSSELNVNALLLGDSALYLCASSYTTGTLTYGYTFGSGTRLTVV.

The J gene is TRBJ2-7, the V gene TRBV30, with TRBD1 matching 9 bases. V shed 1 base, J shed 7 bases, and the junction held 8 bases outside the gene matches. The germline V gene has CDR1 GTSNPN and CDR2 SVGIG (reference sequence). The CDR3 has 14 residues. The CDR3 DNA is TGTGCCTGGAGTGCCGGGACAGGGAGGTCGGAGCAGTACTTC. It is translated as CAWSAGTGRSEQYF. The entire variable domain, with the rest obtained from reference TRBV30 and TRBJ2-7, is as follows: SQTIHQWPATLVQPVGSPLSLECTVEGTSNPNLYWYRQAAGRGLQLLFYSVGIGQISSEVPQNLSASRPQDRQFILSSKKLLLSDSGFYLCAWSAGTGRSEQYFGPGTRLTVT.

The chain recombines TRBV7-6 with TRBJ2-7, with 11 bases fitting TRBD2. The CDR3 extends over 17 amino acids. Trimming cost V 1 base and J 4 bases; bases outside gene matches: 9. Germline V lookup: CDR1 SGHVS, CDR2 FNYEAQ. CDR3: CASSLEGLAGGTYEQYF. CDR3 in DNA: TGTGCCAGCAGCTTAGAAGGGCTAGCGGGGGGAACTTACGAGCAGTACTTC.

The chain employs TRBV5-1 and TRBJ2-2; D may be TRBD2 (6 bases). CDR1 SGHRS and CDR2 YFSETQ come from the germline V gene. Trimming shortened V by 3 bases and J by 2 bases, and 17 bases separated the two germline ends. This CDR3 comprises 17 residues. In DNA form, the CDR3 reads TGCGCCAGCAGCTACCTAATATACGGGACTAACACCGGGGAGCTGTTTTTT. Translation: CASSYLIYGTNTGELFF.

CDR3 sequence reads: CAWSAGDREYNSPLHF. In nucleotides, the CDR3 is TGTGCCTGGAGTGCGGGGGACAGGGAGTATAATTCACCCCTCCACTTT. The chain employs TRBV30 and TRBJ1-6; 9 bases line up with TRBD1. This CDR3 is 16 amino acids long. The V gene end was trimmed by 1 base and the J gene end by 4 bases; junction bases not matched to a gene: 5. Germline V gene sequence: CDR1 GTSNPN, CDR2 SVGIG (reference sequence).

This clone has more than one count but fewer than ten. This sequence joins TRBV10-2 and TRBJ1-5; D is unresolved. V gave up 2 bases and J gave up 4 bases, with 12 bases separating them. This CDR3 contains 15 residues. Germline CDR1 and CDR2: WSHSY and SAAADI. CDR3 DNA: TGCGCCAGCAGTGAGGAGGGCAGACCTAATCAGCCCCAGCATTTT. This translates into CASSEEGRPNQPQHF.

The gene calls are TRBV28 and TRBJ1-2; perhaps TRBD1 as D (5 bases). CDR1 is MDHEN and CDR2 is SYDVKM in the germline V gene. The V end was cut by 4 bases, the J end by 5 bases, with 23 bases between. This CDR3 is built from 17 residues. This chain's CDR3 is CASSSSPWGGPYYGYTF. The DNA of the CDR3 is TGTGCCAGCAGTTCTTCCCCTTGGGGGGGACCTTATTATGGCTACACCTTC.

This sequence joins TRBV9 and TRBJ2-3; possible D gene TRBD2, 5 bases. The CDR3 is made up of 14 amino acids. CDR1 is SGDLS and CDR2 is YYNGEE in the germline V gene. The V end was cut by 6 bases, the J end by 2 bases, with 13 bases between. The CDR3 here is CASTRDGFTDTQYF. In nucleotides, the CDR3 is TGTGCCAGCACCCGGGATGGATTCACAGATACGCAGTATTTT.

J is TRBJ2-7 and V is TRBV7-6; 7 bases are a match to TRBD2. The CDR3 runs 15 residues. Germline V gives CDR1 SGHVS, CDR2 FNYEAQ. Losses at the gene ends were 8 bases for V and 0 bases for J; bases not matched to a gene: 10. This CDR3 reads CASSGWRERSYEQYF. The CDR3, as DNA: TGTGCCAGCTCGGGCTGGCGGGAGCGCTCCTACGAGCAGTACTTC.

This sequence joins TRBV6-1 and TRBJ1-3; possible D gene TRBD1, 5 bases. The CDR3 is 14 amino acids. Per germline, CDR1 MNHNS and CDR2 SASEGT. V gave up 7 bases and J gave up 2 bases, with 12 bases separating them. CDR3 in DNA: TGTGCCAGCAATTGGGGGGAAGCTGGAAACACCATATATTTT. It translates to CASNWGEAGNTIYF.

The chain carries TRBV28 and TRBJ1-2, with D possibly TRBD1 on 5 matching bases. Trimming removed 2 bases from V and 7 bases from J, with 14 bases in between. CDR3 length equals 14 residues. Germline lookup yields CDR1 MDHEN and CDR2 SYDVKM. The CDR3 region is CASSLQTAGVGYTF. DNA of the CDR3: TGTGCCAGCAGTTTACAAACGGCGGGGGTTGGCTACACCTTC.

The J gene is TRBJ2-1, the V gene TRBV6-5, with 12 bases fitting TRBD1. The CDR3 is 14 residues long. Germline CDR1 reads MNHEY; CDR2 reads SVGAGI. J gave up 9 bases and V 7 bases, and 7 bases lay outside the gene matches. CDR3 in amino acids: CASTRGQGATEQFF. The CDR3 DNA sequence: TGTGCCAGCACTAGGGGACAGGGGGCGACTGAGCAGTTCTTC.

The chain recombines TRBV4-1 with TRBJ2-7, with 8 nucleotides matching TRBD1. V was pared by 8 bases and J by 7 bases, with 10 bases of the junction left unmatched. CDR3 length: 13 amino acids. Looked up from germline, CDR1 is MGHRA and CDR2 is YSYEKL. The CDR3 protein is CASAYRTGLEQYF. The CDR3 DNA reads as TGCGCCAGCGCCTACCGGACAGGGCTTGAGCAGTACTTC.

This rearrangement joins TRBV4-2 to TRBJ2-1; 13 bases are a match to TRBD2. CDR1 is LGHNA and CDR2 is YNFKEQ in the germline V gene. This CDR3 has 17 residues. Trimming at V came to 7 bases and at J to 0 bases, leaving 6 bases not matched to a gene. The CDR3, as DNA: TGTGCCAGCAACGGACTAGCGGGAGAGAGCTCCTACAATGAGCAGTTCTTC. This codes for CASNGLAGESSYNEQFF.

V is TRBV11-3 and J is TRBJ1-6; D is uncertain. The germline V gene encodes CDR1 SGHNT and CDR2 YENEEA. The CDR3 sequence is 12 residues long. V lost 6 bases to trimming and J lost 7 bases, with 7 bases between them. Written as DNA, the CDR3 is TGTGCCAGCAGTAACGGGAATTCACCCCTCCACTTT. The encoded protein is CASSNGNSPLHF.

The sample holds one count of this clone. The rearrangement links TRBV5-1 to TRBJ2-1, with unresolved D. CDR3 length: 13 residues. Trimming took off 4 bases at V and 6 bases at J, with 11 bases between the two ends. Germline-derived CDR1 and CDR2 are SGHRS and YFSETQ. CDR3 residues: CASSVRAVNEQFF. For the CDR3, the DNA is TGCGCCAGCAGCGTAAGAGCCGTCAATGAGCAGTTCTTC. Filled out from reference TRBV5-1 and TRBJ2-1, the complete variable domain reads KAGVTQTPRYLIKTRGQQVTLSCSPISGHRSVSWYQQTPGQGLQFLFEYFSETQRNKGNFPGRFSGRQFSNSRSEMNVSTLELGDSALYLCASSVRAVNEQFFGPGTRLTVL.

This chain links TRBV5-6 with TRBJ2-3, with 12 positions matching TRBD2. The V gene end was trimmed by 0 bases and the J gene end by 0 bases; junction bases not matched to a gene: 5. The V gene's germline CDR1 is SGHDT and CDR2 YYEEEE. The CDR3 has 18 amino acids. The CDR3: CASSLELAGGQSTDTQYF. The CDR3 region has the DNA TGTGCCAGCAGCTTGGAACTAGCGGGGGGTCAAAGCACAGATACGCAGTATTTT.

The J gene is TRBJ2-7, the V gene TRBV11-2; 7 bases are a match to TRBD1. With V trimmed by 5 bases and J by 6 bases, 7 bases remained unmatched. Germline CDR1 reads SGHAT; CDR2 reads FQNNGV. The CDR3 spans 13 residues. The DNA of the CDR3 is TGTGCCAGCAGCCCACGGGACAGCCCCGAGCAGTACTTC. Protein: CASSPRDSPEQYF.

The chain employs TRBV5-1 and TRBJ2-1; TRBD2 aligns across 8 bases. V gave up 1 base and J gave up 0 bases; unmatched junction bases: 6. Germline CDR1 and CDR2: SGHRS and YFSETQ. The CDR3 runs 17 residues. The DNA for the CDR3 is TGCGCCAGCAGCTTGTTTGTAGCGGGGCGCTCCTACAATGAGCAGTTCTTC. Translating it yields CASSLFVAGRSYNEQFF. The full variable domain, its missing parts supplied by reference TRBV5-1 and TRBJ2-1, is KAGVTQTPRYLIKTRGQQVTLSCSPISGHRSVSWYQQTPGQGLQFLFEYFSETQRNKGNFPGRFSGRQFSNSRSEMNVSTLELGDSALYLCASSLFVAGRSYNEQFFGPGTRLTVL.

The chain combines TRBV7-9 with TRBJ1-5; 11 nucleotides line up with TRBD1. V shed 2 bases and J 9 bases; nucleotides not matched to a gene: 6. CDR3 length: 15 residues. Germline values: CDR1 SEHNR, CDR2 FQNEAQ (reference sequence). This chain's CDR3 is CASSLTGQGASPQHF. For the CDR3, the DNA is TGTGCCAGCAGCTTAACTGGACAGGGGGCATCGCCCCAGCATTTT.